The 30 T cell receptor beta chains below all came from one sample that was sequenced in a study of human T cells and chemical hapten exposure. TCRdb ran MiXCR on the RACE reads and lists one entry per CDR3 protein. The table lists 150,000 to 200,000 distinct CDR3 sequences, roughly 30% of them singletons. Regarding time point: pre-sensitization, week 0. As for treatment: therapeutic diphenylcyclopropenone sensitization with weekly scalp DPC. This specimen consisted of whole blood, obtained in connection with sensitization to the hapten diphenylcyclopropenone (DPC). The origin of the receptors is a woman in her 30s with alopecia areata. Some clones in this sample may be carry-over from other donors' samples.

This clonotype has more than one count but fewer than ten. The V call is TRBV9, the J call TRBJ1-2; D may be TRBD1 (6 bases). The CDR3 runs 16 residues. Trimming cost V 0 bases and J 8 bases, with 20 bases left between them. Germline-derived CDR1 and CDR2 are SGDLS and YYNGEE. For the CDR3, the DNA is TGTGCCAGCAGCGTAGGAGACGCGTGGGGCAGGGGAGGCTACACCTTC. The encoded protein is CASSVGDAWGRGGYTF.

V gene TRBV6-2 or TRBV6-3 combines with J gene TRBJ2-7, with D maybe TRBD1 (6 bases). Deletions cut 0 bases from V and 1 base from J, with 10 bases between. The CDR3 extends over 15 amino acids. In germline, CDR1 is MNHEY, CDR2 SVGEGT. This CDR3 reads CASSYSPRGSYEQYF. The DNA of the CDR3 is TGTGCCAGCAGTTACTCCCCGAGGGGGTCCTACGAGCAGTACTTC.

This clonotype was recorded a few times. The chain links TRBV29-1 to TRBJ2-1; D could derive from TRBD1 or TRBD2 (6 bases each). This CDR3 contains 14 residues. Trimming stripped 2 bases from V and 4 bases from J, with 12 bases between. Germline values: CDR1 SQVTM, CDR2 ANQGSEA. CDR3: CSVETGAFYNEQFF. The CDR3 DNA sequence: TGCAGCGTTGAAACGGGGGCTTTTTACAATGAGCAGTTCTTC.

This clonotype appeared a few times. For the CDR3, the DNA is TGCAGTGCTAGATATGCAGGGGGCGCCTACGAGCAGTACTTC. Translated: CSARYAGGAYEQYF. The V and J genes are TRBV20-1 and TRBJ2-7; TRBD1 aligns across 8 bases. Germline CDR1 reads DFQATT; CDR2 reads SNEGSKA (reference sequence). The V segment lost 2 bases and the J segment 2 bases; nucleotides outside the gene matches: 5. This CDR3 spans 14 amino acids.

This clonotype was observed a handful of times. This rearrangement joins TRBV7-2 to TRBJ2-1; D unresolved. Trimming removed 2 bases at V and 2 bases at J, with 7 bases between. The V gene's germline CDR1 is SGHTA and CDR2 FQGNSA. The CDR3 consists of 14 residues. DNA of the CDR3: TGTGCCAGCAGCTTATCACCGGCCTACAATGAGCAGTTCTTC. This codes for CASSLSPAYNEQFF.

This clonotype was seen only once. CDR3 residues: CASSLGVQSTDTQYF. CDR3 sequence (DNA): TGCGCCAGCAGCTTGGGCGTACAGAGCACAGATACGCAGTATTTT. J is TRBJ2-3 and V is TRBV5-1; D call uncertain. Per the germline V gene, CDR1 is SGHRS and CDR2 is YFSETQ. V lost 0 bases, J lost 0 bases, and 8 bases lay in between. The CDR3 extends over 15 amino acids.

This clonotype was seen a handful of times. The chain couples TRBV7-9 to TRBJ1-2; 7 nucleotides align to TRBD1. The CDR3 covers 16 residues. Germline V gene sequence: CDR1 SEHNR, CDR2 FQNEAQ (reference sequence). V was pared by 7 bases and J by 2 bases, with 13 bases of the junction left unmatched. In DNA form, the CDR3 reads TGTGCCAGCACCTCAGACAGGGCCCCCTCGAACTATGGCTACACCTTC. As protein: CASTSDRAPSNYGYTF.

As DNA, the CDR3 is TGTGCCAGCAGCTGGGACAGGGACATGAACACTGAAGCTTTCTTT. Translating it yields CASSWDRDMNTEAFF. The chain carries TRBV7-2 and TRBJ1-1; the match to TRBD1 covers 9 bases. J was trimmed by 0 bases and V by 4 bases; bases with no gene match: 3. Germline CDR1 and CDR2: SGHTA and FQGNSA. This CDR3 has 15 residues.

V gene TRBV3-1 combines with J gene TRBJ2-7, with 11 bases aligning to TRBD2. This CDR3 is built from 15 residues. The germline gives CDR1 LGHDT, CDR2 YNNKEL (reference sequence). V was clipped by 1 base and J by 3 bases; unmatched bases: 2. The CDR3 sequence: CASSQASGGFYEQYF. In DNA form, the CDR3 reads TGTGCCAGCAGCCAAGCTAGCGGGGGGTTCTACGAGCAGTACTTC.

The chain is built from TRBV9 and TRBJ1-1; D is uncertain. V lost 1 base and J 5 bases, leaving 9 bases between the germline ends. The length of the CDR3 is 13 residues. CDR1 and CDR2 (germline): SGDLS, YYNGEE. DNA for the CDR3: TGTGCCAGCAGCGTATCGCAGATGACTGAAGCTTTCTTT. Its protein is CASSVSQMTEAFF. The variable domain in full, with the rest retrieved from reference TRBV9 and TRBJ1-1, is DSGVTQTPKHLITATGQRVTLRCSPRSGDLSVYWYQQSLDQGLQFLIQYYNGEERAKGNILERFSAQQFPDLHSELNLSSLELGDSALYFCASSVSQMTEAFFGQGTRLTVV.

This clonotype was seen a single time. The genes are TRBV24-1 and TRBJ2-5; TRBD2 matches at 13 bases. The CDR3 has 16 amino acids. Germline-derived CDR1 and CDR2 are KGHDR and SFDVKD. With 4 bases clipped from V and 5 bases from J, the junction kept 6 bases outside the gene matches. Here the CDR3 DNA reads TGTGCCACCAGTGACACACTAGCGGGAGGGCCGGAGACCCAGTACTTC. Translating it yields CATSDTLAGGPETQYF.

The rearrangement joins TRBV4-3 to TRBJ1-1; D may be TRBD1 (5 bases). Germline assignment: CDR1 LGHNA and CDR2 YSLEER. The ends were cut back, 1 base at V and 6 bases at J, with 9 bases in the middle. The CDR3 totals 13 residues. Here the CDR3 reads CASSQGSTAEAFF. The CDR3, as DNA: TGCGCCAGCAGCCAAGGGTCGACAGCTGAAGCTTTCTTT.

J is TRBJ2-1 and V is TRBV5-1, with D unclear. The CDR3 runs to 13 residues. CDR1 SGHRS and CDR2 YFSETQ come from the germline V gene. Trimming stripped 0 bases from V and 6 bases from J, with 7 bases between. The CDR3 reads CASSLGSVNEQFF. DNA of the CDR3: TGCGCCAGCAGCTTGGGTTCGGTCAATGAGCAGTTCTTC.

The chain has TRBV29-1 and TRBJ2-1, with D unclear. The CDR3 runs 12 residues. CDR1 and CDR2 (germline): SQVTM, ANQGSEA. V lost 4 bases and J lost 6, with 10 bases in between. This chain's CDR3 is CSVALGSNEQFF. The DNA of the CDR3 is TGCAGCGTTGCGTTGGGTTCCAATGAGCAGTTCTTC.

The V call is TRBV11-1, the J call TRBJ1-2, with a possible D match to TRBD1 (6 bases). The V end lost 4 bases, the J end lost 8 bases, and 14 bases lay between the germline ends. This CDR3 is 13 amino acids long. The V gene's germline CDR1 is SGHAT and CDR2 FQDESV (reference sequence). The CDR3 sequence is CASSSHQGNGYTF. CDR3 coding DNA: TGTGCCAGCAGCTCCCACCAGGGGAACGGCTACACCTTC.

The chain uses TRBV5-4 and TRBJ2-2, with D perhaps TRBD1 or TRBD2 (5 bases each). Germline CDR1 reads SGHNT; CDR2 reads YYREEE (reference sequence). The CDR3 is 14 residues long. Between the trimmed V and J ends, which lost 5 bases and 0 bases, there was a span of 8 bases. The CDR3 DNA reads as TGTGCCAGCAGGATGGGACCGAACACCGGGGAGCTGTTTTTT. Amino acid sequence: CASRMGPNTGELFF. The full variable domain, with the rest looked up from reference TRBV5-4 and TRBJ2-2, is ETGVTQSPTHLIKTRGQQVTLRCSSQSGHNTVSWYQQALGQGPQFIFQYYREEENGRGNFPPRFSGLQFPNYSSELNVNALELDDSALYLCASRMGPNTGELFFGEGSRLTVL.

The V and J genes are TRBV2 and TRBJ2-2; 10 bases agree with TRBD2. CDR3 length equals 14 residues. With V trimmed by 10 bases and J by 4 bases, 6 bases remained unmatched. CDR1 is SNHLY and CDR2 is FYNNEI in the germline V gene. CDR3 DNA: TGTGCCACCAGCGGGAGGGAAGGCACCGGGGAGCTGTTTTTT. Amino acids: CATSGREGTGELFF.

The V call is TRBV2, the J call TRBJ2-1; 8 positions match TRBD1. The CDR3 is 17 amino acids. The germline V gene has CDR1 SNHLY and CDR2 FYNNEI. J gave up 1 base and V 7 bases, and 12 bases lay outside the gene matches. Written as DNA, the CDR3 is TGTGCCAGCACCTCGTCGACAGGGGTGCTATCCTACAATGAGCAGTTCTTC. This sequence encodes CASTSSTGVLSYNEQFF.

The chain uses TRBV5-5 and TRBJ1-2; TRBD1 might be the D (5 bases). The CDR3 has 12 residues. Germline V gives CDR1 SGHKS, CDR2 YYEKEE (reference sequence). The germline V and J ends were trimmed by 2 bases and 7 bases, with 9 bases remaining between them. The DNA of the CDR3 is TGTGCCAGCAGCTTTTGGCAGGGTGGCTACACCTTC. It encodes CASSFWQGGYTF. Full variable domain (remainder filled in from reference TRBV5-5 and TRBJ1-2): DAGVTQSPTHLIKTRGQQVTLRCSPISGHKSVSWYQQVLGQGPQFIFQYYEKEERGRGNFPDRFSARQFPNYSSELNVNALLLGDSALYLCASSFWQGGYTFGSGTRLTVV.

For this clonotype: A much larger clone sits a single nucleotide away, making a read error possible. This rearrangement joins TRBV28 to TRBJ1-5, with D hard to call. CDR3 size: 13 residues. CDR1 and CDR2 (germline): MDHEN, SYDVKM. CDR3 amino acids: CVSSLSSNQPQHF. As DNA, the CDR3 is TGTGTCAGCAGTTTAAGCAGCAATCAGCCCCAGCATTTT.

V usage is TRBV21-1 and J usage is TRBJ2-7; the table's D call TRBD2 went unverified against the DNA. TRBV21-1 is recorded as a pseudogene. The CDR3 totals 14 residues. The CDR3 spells CASPRAGGYYEQYF. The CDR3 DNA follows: TGTGCCAGCCCTCGGGCGGGAGGGTACTACGAGCAGTACTTC.

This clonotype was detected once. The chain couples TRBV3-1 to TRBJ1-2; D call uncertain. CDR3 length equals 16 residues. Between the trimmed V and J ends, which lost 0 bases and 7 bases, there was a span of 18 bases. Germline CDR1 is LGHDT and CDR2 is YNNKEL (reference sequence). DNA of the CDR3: TGTGCCAGCAGCCAAGAGCGGCATGGCCTGGGGAGTGGCTACACCTTC. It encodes CASSQERHGLGSGYTF.

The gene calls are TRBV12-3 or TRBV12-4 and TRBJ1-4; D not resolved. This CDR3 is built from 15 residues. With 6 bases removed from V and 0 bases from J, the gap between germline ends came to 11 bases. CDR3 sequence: CASSRTLATNEKLFF. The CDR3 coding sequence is TGTGCCAGCAGCCGGACCCTTGCAACTAATGAAAAACTGTTTTTT.

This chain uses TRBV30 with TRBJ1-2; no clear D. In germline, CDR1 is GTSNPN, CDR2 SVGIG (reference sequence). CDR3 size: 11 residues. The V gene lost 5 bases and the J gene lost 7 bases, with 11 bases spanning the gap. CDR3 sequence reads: CAWAFAGGYTF. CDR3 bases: TGTGCCTGGGCCTTCGCGGGTGGCTACACCTTC.

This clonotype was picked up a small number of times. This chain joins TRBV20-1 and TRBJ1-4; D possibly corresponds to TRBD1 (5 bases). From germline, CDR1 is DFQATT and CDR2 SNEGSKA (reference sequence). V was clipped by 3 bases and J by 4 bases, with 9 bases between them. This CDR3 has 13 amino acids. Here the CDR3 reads CSARTAYNEKLFF. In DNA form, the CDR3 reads TGCAGTGCTAGGACAGCCTATAATGAAAAACTGTTTTTT.

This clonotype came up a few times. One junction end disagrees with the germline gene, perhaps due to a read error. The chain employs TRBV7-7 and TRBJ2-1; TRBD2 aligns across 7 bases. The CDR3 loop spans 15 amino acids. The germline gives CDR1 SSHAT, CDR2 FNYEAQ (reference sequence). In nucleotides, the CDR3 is TGTGCTAGCAGCTTGTTCGTGGGGGGGGACAATGAGCAGTTCTTC. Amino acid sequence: CASSLFVGGDNEQFF.

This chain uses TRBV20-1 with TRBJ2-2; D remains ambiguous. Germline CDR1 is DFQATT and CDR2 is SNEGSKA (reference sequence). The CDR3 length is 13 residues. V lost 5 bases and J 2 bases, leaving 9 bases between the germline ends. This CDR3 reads CSAPQENTGELFF. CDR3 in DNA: TGCAGTGCTCCCCAGGAAAACACCGGGGAGCTGTTTTTT.

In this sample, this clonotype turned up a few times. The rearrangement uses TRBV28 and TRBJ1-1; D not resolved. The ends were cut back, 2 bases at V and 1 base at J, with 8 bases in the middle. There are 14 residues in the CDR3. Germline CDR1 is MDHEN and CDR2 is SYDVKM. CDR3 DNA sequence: TGTGCCAGCAGTTTAGCACTTAGGAACACTGAAGCTTTCTTT. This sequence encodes CASSLALRNTEAFF.

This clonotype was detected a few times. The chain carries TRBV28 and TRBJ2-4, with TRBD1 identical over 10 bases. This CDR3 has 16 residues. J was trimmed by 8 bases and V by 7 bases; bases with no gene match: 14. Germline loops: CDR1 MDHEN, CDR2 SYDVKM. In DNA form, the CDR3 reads TGTGCCAGCACACGAGGGGGGACAGGGGACGGGCACATTCAGTACTTC. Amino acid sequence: CASTRGGTGDGHIQYF.

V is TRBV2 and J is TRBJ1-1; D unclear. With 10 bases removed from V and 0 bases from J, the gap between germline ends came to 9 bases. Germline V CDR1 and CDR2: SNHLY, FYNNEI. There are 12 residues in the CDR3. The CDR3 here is CATNGMNTEAFF. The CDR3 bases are TGTGCCACCAATGGGATGAACACTGAAGCTTTCTTT.